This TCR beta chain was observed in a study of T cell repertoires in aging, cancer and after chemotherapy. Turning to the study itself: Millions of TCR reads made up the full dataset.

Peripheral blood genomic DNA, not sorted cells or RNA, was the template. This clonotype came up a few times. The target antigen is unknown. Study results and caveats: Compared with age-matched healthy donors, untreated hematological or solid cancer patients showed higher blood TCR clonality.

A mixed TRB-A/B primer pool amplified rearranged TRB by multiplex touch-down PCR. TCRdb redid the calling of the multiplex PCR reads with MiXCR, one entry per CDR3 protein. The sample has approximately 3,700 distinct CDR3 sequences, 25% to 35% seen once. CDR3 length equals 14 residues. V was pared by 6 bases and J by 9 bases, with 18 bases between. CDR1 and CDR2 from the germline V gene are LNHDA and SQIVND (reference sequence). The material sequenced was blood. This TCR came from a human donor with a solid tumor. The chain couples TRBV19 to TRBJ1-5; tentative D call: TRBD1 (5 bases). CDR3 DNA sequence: TGTGCCAGTAGGGAAACGGGACTCCTCGGGCCCCAGCATTTT. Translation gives CASRETGLLGPQHF.